This T cell receptor beta chain was obtained from a study of high-grade serous ovarian cancer treatment subgroups. The sample holds one count of this clone. Its antigen is not identified. Tumor samples were taken before definitive surgery or chemotherapy. CDR1 SQVTM and CDR2 ANQGSEA come from the germline V gene. V lost 6 bases, J lost 12 bases, and 21 bases lay in between. The length of the CDR3 is 13 residues. Study-level points and caveats: Spatial context was lost because tumors were sequenced in bulk. TCR clonal relatedness correlated positively with neoantigen level. Repertoire similarity ranged roughly 0.11 to 0.85 between tumors of one patient.

Profiling relied on immunoSEQ multiplex PCR, and the TCRdb table lists in-frame clones only, not all of them. The profile shows a few thousand clones, 70% to 80% of them singletons. This receptor was obtained from a human donor with high-grade serous ovarian cancer. Sequencing was done on a sample of tumor tissue. This chain joins TRBV29-1 and TRBJ2-1; TRBD1 or TRBD2 may be the D gene (5 bases each). The CDR3 region has the DNA TGCAGCGTCCGAGGGACGCCCGACCAGGGGCAGTTCTTC. The encoded protein is CSVRGTPDQGQFF.